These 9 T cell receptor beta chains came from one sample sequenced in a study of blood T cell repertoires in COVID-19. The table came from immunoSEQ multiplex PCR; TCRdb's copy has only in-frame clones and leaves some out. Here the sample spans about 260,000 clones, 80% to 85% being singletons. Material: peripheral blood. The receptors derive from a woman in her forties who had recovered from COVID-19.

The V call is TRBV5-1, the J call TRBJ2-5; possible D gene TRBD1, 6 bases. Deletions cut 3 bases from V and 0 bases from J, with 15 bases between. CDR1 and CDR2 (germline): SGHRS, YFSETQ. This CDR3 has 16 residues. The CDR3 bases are TGCGCCAGCAGCTCTTCGGGACACGCGTACCAAGAGACCCAGTACTTC. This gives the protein CASSSSGHAYQETQYF.

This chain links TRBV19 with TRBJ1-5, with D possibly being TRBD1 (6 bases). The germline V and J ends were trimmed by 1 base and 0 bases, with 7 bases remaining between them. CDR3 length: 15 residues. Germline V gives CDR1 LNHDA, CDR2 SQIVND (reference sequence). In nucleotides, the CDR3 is TGTGCCAGTAGTATAGCAGGGGATAGCAATCAGCCCCAGCATTTT. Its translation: CASSIAGDSNQPQHF. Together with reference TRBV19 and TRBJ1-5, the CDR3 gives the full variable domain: DGGITQSPKYLFRKEGQNVTLSCEQNLNHDAMYWYRQDPGQGLRLIYYSQIVNDFQKGDIAEGYSVSREKKESFPLTVTSAQKNPTAFYLCASSIAGDSNQPQHFGDGTRLSIL.

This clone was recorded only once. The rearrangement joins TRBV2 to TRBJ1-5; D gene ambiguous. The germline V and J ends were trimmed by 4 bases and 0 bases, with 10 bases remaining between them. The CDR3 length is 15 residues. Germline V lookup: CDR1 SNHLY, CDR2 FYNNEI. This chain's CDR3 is CASSGGTHSNQPQHF. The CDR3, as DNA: TGTGCCAGCAGTGGCGGCACCCATAGCAATCAGCCCCAGCATTTT.

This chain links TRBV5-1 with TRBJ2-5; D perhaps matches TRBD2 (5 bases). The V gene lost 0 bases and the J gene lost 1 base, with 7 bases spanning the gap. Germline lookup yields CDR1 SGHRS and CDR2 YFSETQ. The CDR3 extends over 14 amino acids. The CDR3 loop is CASSLAGSQETQYF. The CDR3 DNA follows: TGCGCCAGCAGCTTGGCGGGGTCCCAAGAGACCCAGTACTTC.

The CDR3 loop reads CASSLVNGLLGGPLHF. CDR3 DNA sequence: TGTGCCAGCAGCTTAGTGAATGGGCTTCTGGGGGGGCCCCTCCACTTT. The rearrangement joins TRBV7-2 to TRBJ1-6, with D maybe TRBD1 (5 bases). The CDR3 is 16 amino acids. CDR1 and CDR2 (germline): SGHTA, FQGNSA. V was trimmed by 1 base and J by 13 bases, leaving 20 bases between them.

CDR3 nucleotides: TGTGCCACCAGTGAGGTCAGGGGAGATACGCAGTATTTT. Its protein is CATSEVRGDTQYF. The genes are TRBV24-1 and TRBJ2-3; the D gene is possibly TRBD1 (6 bases). This CDR3 is 13 amino acids long. Germline V CDR1 and CDR2: KGHDR, SFDVKD. Trimming removed 4 bases at V and 5 bases at J, with 9 bases between.

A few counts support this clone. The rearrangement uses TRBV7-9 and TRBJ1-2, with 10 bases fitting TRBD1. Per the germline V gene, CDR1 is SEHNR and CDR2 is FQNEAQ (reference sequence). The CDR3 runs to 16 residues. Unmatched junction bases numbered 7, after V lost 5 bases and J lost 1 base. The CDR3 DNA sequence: TGTGCCAGCAGCGGCGGGACAGGGGTCGATAACTATGGCTACACCTTC. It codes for CASSGGTGVDNYGYTF.

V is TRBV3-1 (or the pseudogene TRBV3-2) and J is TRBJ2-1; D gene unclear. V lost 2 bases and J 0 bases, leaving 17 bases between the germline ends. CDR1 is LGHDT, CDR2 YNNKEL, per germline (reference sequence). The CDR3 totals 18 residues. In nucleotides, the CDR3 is TGTGCCAGCAGCCAAATTACCCTCGCCCAGGACTCCTACAATGAGCAGTTCTTC. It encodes CASSQITLAQDSYNEQFF.

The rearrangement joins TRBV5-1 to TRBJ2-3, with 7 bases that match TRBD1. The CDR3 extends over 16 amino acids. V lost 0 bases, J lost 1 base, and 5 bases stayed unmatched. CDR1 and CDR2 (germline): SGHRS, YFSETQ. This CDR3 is CASSLAKGAGTDTQYF. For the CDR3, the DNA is TGCGCCAGCAGCTTGGCCAAGGGGGCGGGCACAGATACGCAGTATTTT.